This record looks at one T cell receptor beta chain sequence and its context. Its antigen target is currently unknown. Nothing much larger sits one base from this clone, and base qualities are not available. The same CDR3 can be traced to other DNA sequences in this sample. Sequences SGHTA (CDR1) and FQGNSA (CDR2) are obtained from the germline V gene. The CDR3 contains 14 residues, cysteine and phenylalanine counted. The sequence is cut down to CDR3 DNA, 42 bases in frame from base 1. V is reduced by 2 bases and J by 4 bases, leaving a spacing of 8 bases between them. This specimen comes from a study of blood T cell repertoires in COVID-19 (TCRdb year 2020). Regarding the study in general: Samples covering the acute and convalescent phases of COVID-19 were provided by collaborators in the United States, Italy and Spain. The repertoires were made available in a free public database intended to serve as a resource for research on the immune response to SARS-CoV-2. Deeply sampled blood TCRbeta repertoires from subjects exposed to, actively infected with, or recovered from COVID-19 were included in the dataset. Samples were obtained from the ongoing ImmuneRACE study (first 160 participants) and from approximately 1,200 subjects provided by 6 global collaborators. The material from the prospective study consisted of cDNA or gDNA derived from T cells, B-cell-depleted T cells, or PBMCs. Sample metadata almost always included a de-identified subject ID, COVID-19 status, age in years and sex. Where available, HLA class I and class II types were taken from metadata supplied by the sample provider and were not determined by assay-based typing. Results the study describes overall, beyond this receptor: How much clinical and demographic metadata was included differed by source and by participant, and the metadata was provided uncurated.

The immunoSEQ Assay, a bias-controlled multiplex PCR, was used to amplify TCRbeta CDR3 regions from genomic DNA. On the authors' methods: The number of nucleated cells in each sample was estimated by amplification of reference gene primers within the assay. To quantify the absolute abundance of each unique TCRbeta CDR3 rearrangement, sequence reads were collapsed and filtered. For each sample, productive Simpson clonality was calculated as the square root of Simpson's diversity index over productive rearrangements. Here the immuneACCESS table is served through TCRdb, limited to in-frame sequences with V and J called. Missing clones are a known gap in these copies; in checked studies unresolved V genes cover under half, and the rest lacks a known reason. V and J calls and clone size follow that table, whereas D and trimming were derived from the DNA. The sample records over 300,000 clones, about 86% of which are singletons. Clones ranked in the top ten supply approximately 1.2% of the sample.

The collaborating institutions used their own protocols to collect whole blood in K2EDTA tubes. For TCRbeta analysis, collaborators shipped samples in one of three forms: frozen whole blood, isolated PBMCs, or DNA extracted from either of those sample types. The rearrangement combines TRBV7-2 with TRBJ2-2; a confident D gene designation cannot be given. Sequences were obtained from peripheral blood. The sequence derives from a woman aged 45-60 years with acute or convalescent COVID-19. The encoded CDR3 is CASSLTSSTGELFF. The bases read TGTGCCAGCAGCTTAACTTCTTCCACCGGGGAGCTGTTTTTT.